Each of the 5 T cell receptor beta chains below was sequenced from the same sample in a study of cytomegalovirus exposure and HLA in healthy donors. The repertoire was sequenced with immunoSEQ multiplex PCR; TCRdb's copy has only in-frame clones and lacks some. In the table there are roughly 56,000 clones, more than 85% of which are singletons. The sequenced sample consisted of PBMCs. These receptors were taken from a woman aged 30 to 39 in good health and CMV-seronegative.

V gene TRBV7-2 combines with J gene TRBJ1-4; TRBD1 is a possible D gene (5 bases). Germline-derived CDR1 and CDR2 are SGHTA and FQGNSA. The germline V and J ends were trimmed by 1 base and 1 base, with 13 bases remaining between them. There are 17 residues in the CDR3. In DNA form, the CDR3 reads TGTGCCAGCAGCTTAGTAACGGGGGGAGGAACTAATGAAAAACTGTTTTTT. This gives the protein CASSLVTGGGTNEKLFF.

The chain joins TRBV6-1 to TRBJ1-5; 8 bases match TRBD1. The CDR3 consists of 15 residues. V lost 6 bases and J lost 4; bases outside the gene matches: 8. Germline CDR1 and CDR2: MNHNS and SASEGT. The chain's CDR3 is CASRVTGGGNQPQHF. The CDR3 DNA follows: TGTGCCAGCAGGGTAACAGGGGGAGGGAATCAGCCCCAGCATTTT.

The chain uses TRBV7-2 and TRBJ1-1; 10 bases map to TRBD1. V lost 4 bases and J lost 7; bases outside the gene matches: 3. CDR1 is SGHTA and CDR2 is FQGNSA in the germline V gene. The CDR3 is 13 residues long. The CDR3 sequence is CASSYRTGGEAFF. DNA of the CDR3: TGTGCCAGCAGCTACAGGACAGGGGGTGAAGCTTTCTTT.

The chain links TRBV7-9 to TRBJ1-3, with no clear D. CDR1 and CDR2 from the germline V gene are SEHNR and FQNEAQ (reference sequence). Trimming removed 4 bases from V and 0 bases from J, with 10 bases in between. CDR3 size: 15 residues. CDR3 protein: CASSSTELSGNTIYF. The CDR3 DNA follows: TGTGCCAGCAGCTCAACAGAACTCTCTGGAAACACCATATATTTT.

CDR3 residues: CASIALGAGGADGYTF. The DNA for the CDR3 is TGTGCCAGCATCGCACTGGGGGCAGGGGGCGCGGATGGCTACACCTTC. This rearrangement joins TRBV28 to TRBJ1-2, with 8 nucleotides matching TRBD1. This CDR3 has 16 amino acids. Germline V CDR1 and CDR2: MDHEN, SYDVKM. V shed 7 bases, J shed 6 bases, and the junction held 16 bases outside the gene matches.